Each of the 9 T cell receptor beta chains below was sequenced from the same sample in a study of metastatic and nonmetastatic thyroid tumors. Every patient was untreated before thyroid surgery. TCRdb re-analyzed the PCR reads through MiXCR. The sample includes 9,500 to 15,000 clones, 30% to 35% of them seen just once. The sample comprised tumor tissue. The receptors originated from a female donor with papillary thyroid cancer or a benign thyroid nodule (not recorded which). Some clones in this sample may be carry-over from other donors' samples.

This clone is termed large. The chain links TRBV6-1 to TRBJ2-7; 8 nucleotides match TRBD1. Germline values: CDR1 MNHNS, CDR2 SASEGT. The CDR3 is 13 amino acids. Trimming took 5 bases from V and 2 from J; bases not matched to a gene: 2. CDR3 loop: CASSMDRAYEQYF. For the CDR3, the DNA is TGTGCCAGCAGTATGGACAGGGCCTACGAGCAGTACTTC.

V is TRBV11-2 and J is TRBJ2-1; 10 nucleotides match TRBD2. The germline CDR1 and CDR2 sequences are SGHAT and FQNNGV. The CDR3 runs 15 residues. The V and J ends lost 5 bases and 11 bases, in that order; junction bases with no gene match: 12. CDR3 coding DNA: TGTGCCAGCAGCCTAGGGGCTAGCGGGGGATCCAAGCAGTTCTTC. This gives the protein CASSLGASGGSKQFF.

The chain links TRBV5-8 to TRBJ1-5; the D is unclear. Deletions cut 3 bases from V and 9 bases from J, with 19 bases between. This CDR3 comprises 15 residues. CDR1 and CDR2 (germline): SGHTS, YDEGEE. This CDR3 is CASSSSGAGFVPQHF. Here the CDR3 DNA reads TGTGCCAGCAGCTCATCAGGTGCGGGTTTTGTGCCCCAGCATTTT.

V is TRBV30 and J is TRBJ1-2; 8 positions agree with TRBD1. The germline V gene has CDR1 GTSNPN and CDR2 SVGIG (reference sequence). This CDR3 region has 15 residues. V shed 2 bases, J shed 7 bases, and the junction held 12 bases outside the gene matches. CDR3 bases: TGTGCCTGGAGTTCTCCCATGGGACAGGATCGTGGCTACACCTTC. Residues: CAWSSPMGQDRGYTF.

The chain's CDR3 is CASTSDREREKLFF. The CDR3 DNA follows: TGTGCCAGCACGTCGGACAGGGAACGTGAAAAACTGTTTTTT. The chain links TRBV7-9 to TRBJ1-4, with 8 nucleotides matching TRBD1. The CDR3 has 14 residues. The ends lost 7 bases at V and 7 bases at J; junction bases unmatched: 8. From germline, CDR1 is SEHNR and CDR2 FQNEAQ (reference sequence).

This clone was seen more than once but under ten times. A read error is possible here, since a much larger clone lies one base away. Without the conserved terminal phenylalanine or tryptophan, this CDR3 likely stems from a read error. The V and J genes are TRBV6-2 or TRBV6-3 and TRBJ1-1; no definite D call. Trimming took 4 bases from V and 8 from J, leaving 8 bases between them. Germline V gene sequence: CDR1 MNHEY, CDR2 SVGEGT. The CDR3 has 11 amino acids. In nucleotides, the CDR3 is TGTGCCAGCAGTTCGACGCGGGAAGCTTTCCTT. Protein: CASSSTREAFL.

This clone has more than one count but fewer than ten. The V gene is TRBV12-3 or TRBV12-4, the J gene TRBJ1-5; no firm D call. V shed 1 base and J shed 3 bases, with 7 bases lying between them. The CDR3 sequence is 14 residues long. This CDR3 is CASSLGQINQPQHF. The CDR3, as DNA: TGTGCCAGCAGTTTAGGTCAAATCAATCAGCCCCAGCATTTT.

CDR3 nucleotide sequence: TGTGCCAGCAGTCTCCGGGACAGCTATAATTCACCCCTCCACTTT. This sequence encodes CASSLRDSYNSPLHF. The chain is built from TRBV27 and TRBJ1-6; 7 nucleotides line up with TRBD1. Germline CDR1 MNHEY, CDR2 SMNVEV (reference sequence). The CDR3 runs 15 residues. The V gene end was trimmed by 5 bases and the J gene end by 3 bases; junction bases not matched to a gene: 4.

This clone has ten or more counts. This may be a read error: a much more frequent sequence differs by one nucleotide. This rearrangement joins TRBV29-1 to TRBJ2-5; no firm D call. The CDR3 covers 10 residues. Germline V gene data show CDR1 as SQVTM and CDR2 as ANQGSEA. The CDR3 DNA follows: TGCGGCGCCTGCCAAGAGACCCAGTACTTC. Amino acid sequence: CGACQETQYF.